This TCR beta chain was captured in a study of T cell clonality in common variable immunodeficiency. The CDR3 is made up of 14 amino acids. From germline, CDR1 is SGHRS and CDR2 YFSETQ. Between the trimmed V and J ends, which lost 2 bases and 1 base, there was a span of 10 bases. The method was immunoSEQ multiplex PCR; TCRdb's version includes in-frame clones alone and lacks a portion of them. Captured here are under 45,000 clones, none seen once; the top ten comprise roughly 3.4%. Both groups were predominantly of Caucasian heritage. Each donor provided about 5 to 8.5 ml of heparinized whole blood. Study-wide results and caveats: Compared with controls, CVID subjects had fewer shared TCRbeta clones. What drives increased CVID clonality needs T cell subpopulation sequencing.

This clone has a handful of counts. Its antigen is still unknown. The read terminates 3 residues ahead of where the CDR3 ends, so the germline J gene completes it. The J gene is TRBJ2-7, the V gene TRBV5-1, with a weak D call TRBD2 (5 bases). This TCR was recovered from a person between 18 and 70 years old in good health. Sequences were obtained from peripheral blood mononuclear cells. The sequenced part of the CDR3 DNA is TGCGCCAGCAGCTTTGCTAGCCAGTCCTACGAG. It specifies CASSFASQSYE. The whole CDR3 region reads CASSFASQSYEQYF.